This T cell receptor beta chain appears in the sequencing data of a study of blood T cell repertoires in COVID-19. Looking at the study overall: The analysed material was cDNA or gDNA that came from T cells, B-cell-depleted T cells, or PBMCs.

This clone was detected once. This CDR3 is 13 amino acids long. The J segment lost 2 bases and the V segment lost 0 bases, leaving 1 base of the junction unmatched. Germline V lookup: CDR1 GTSNPN, CDR2 SVGIG (reference sequence). TCRdb's copy holds only in-frame clones and misses some; the assay was immunoSEQ multiplex PCR. The sample yields some 180,000 clones, 84% seen once. The sequence came from a woman aged 25 to 39 who had been exposed to COVID-19. The sequenced material came from PBMCs or T cells enriched from blood (not recorded which). The chain is built from TRBV30 and TRBJ2-7; the match to TRBD1 covers 7 bases. In nucleotides, the CDR3 is TGTGCCTGGAGTGTTGGACAGGCCTACGAGCAGTACTTC. Translating gives CAWSVGQAYEQYF.